This T cell receptor beta chain was documented in a study of blood T cell repertoires in COVID-19. Study as a whole: COVID-19 samples from acute and convalescent phases originated in the United States, Italy and Spain.

Germline assignment: CDR1 SGHAT and CDR2 FQNNGV. This CDR3 is 15 amino acids long. The germline V and J ends were trimmed by 1 base and 3 bases, with 10 bases remaining between them. TCRdb's table, derived via immunoSEQ multiplex PCR, lists solely in-frame clones and lacks some. The sample lists 250,000 to 350,000 clones, 75% to 90% occurring once. Those enrolled, adults aged roughly 18 to 90 years, came from roughly 23 US areas. Sample: PBMCs or T cells enriched from blood (not recorded which). The TCR sequence derives from a woman between 25 and 40 years old who had recovered from COVID-19. V and J are TRBV11-2 and TRBJ2-4, with no clear D. The CDR3 bases are TGTGCCAGCAGCTTAGTTCAGAACAGCAAAAACATTCAGTACTTC. It specifies CASSLVQNSKNIQYF.